The 2 T cell receptor beta chains reported below all come from one sample, sequenced in a study of blood T cell repertoires in COVID-19. Data came from immunoSEQ multiplex PCR; TCRdb stores just in-frame clones and leaves some out. Of some 340,000 clones listed, approximately 91% are singletons. Sequencing was performed on PBMCs or T cells enriched from blood (not recorded which). The receptors stem from a woman in her thirties who had been exposed to COVID-19.

J is TRBJ1-3 and V is TRBV10-3; TRBD1 matches 7 bases. Germline values: CDR1 ENHRY, CDR2 SYGVKD. V lost 9 bases, J lost 9 bases, and 11 bases stayed unmatched. This CDR3 has 13 residues. CDR3 protein: CAIGDSPLGTIYF. The CDR3 coding sequence is TGTGCCATAGGGGACAGCCCTCTCGGCACCATATATTTT.

This chain uses TRBV3-1 (or the pseudogene TRBV3-2) with TRBJ1-6; D is unclear. The germline V and J ends were trimmed by 4 bases and 7 bases, with 11 bases remaining between them. The germline V gene encodes CDR1 LGHDT and CDR2 YNNKEL (reference sequence). This CDR3 spans 14 amino acids. CDR3 in amino acids: CASSPTRRNSPLHF. CDR3 in DNA: TGTGCCAGCAGCCCAACAAGGAGAAATTCACCCCTCCACTTT.